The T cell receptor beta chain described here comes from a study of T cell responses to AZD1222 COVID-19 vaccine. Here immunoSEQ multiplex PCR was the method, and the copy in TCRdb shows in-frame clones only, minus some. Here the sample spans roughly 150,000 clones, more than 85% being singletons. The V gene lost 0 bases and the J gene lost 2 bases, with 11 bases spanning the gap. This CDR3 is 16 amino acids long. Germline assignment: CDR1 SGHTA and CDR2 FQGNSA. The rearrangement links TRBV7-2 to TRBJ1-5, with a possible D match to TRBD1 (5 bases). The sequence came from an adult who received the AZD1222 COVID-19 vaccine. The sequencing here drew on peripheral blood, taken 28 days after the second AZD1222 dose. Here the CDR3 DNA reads TGTGCCAGCAGCTTAGCCGGGGCAGGACGCAATCAGCCCCAGCATTTT. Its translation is CASSLAGAGRNQPQHF.